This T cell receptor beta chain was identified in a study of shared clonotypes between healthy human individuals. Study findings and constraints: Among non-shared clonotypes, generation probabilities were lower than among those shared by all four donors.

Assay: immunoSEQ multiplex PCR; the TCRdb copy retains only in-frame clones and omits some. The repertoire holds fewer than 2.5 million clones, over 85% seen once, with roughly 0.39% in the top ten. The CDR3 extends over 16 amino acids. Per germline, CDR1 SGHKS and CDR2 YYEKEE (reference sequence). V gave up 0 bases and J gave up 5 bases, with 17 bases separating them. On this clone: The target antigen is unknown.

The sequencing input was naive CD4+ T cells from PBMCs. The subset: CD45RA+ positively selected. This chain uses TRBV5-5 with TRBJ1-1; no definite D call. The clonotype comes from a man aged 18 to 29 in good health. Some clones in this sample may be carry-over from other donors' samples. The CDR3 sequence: CASSLVPEGIRTEAFF. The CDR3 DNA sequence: TGTGCCAGCAGCTTGGTCCCTGAAGGTATAAGAACTGAAGCTTTCTTT. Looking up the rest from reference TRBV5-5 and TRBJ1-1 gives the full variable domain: DAGVTQSPTHLIKTRGQQVTLRCSPISGHKSVSWYQQVLGQGPQFIFQYYEKEERGRGNFPDRFSARQFPNYSSELNVNALLLGDSALYLCASSLVPEGIRTEAFFGQGTRLTVV.